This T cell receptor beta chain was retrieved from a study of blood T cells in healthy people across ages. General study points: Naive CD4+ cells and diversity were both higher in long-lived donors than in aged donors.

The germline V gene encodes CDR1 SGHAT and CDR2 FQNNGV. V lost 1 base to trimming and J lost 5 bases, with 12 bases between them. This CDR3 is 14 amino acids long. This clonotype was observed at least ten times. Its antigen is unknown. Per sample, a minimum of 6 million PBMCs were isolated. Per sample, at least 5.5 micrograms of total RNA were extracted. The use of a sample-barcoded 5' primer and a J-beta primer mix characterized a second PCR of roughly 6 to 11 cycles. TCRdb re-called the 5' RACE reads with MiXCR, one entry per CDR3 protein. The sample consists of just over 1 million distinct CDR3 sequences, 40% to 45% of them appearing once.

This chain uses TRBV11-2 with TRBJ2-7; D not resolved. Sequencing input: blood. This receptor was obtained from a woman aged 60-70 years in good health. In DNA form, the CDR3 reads TGTGCCAGCAGCTTAGTATACGGTGTGGACGAGCAGTACTTC. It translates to CASSLVYGVDEQYF.